These 30 T cell receptor beta chains share one sample of origin, sequenced in a study of blood T cell repertoires in COVID-19. The method was immunoSEQ multiplex PCR; TCRdb's version includes in-frame clones alone and lacks a portion of them. The repertoire holds approximately 130,000 clones, with 85% as singletons. The material sequenced was peripheral blood. All receptors come from a human donor in a cohort sampled during active COVID-19.

The J gene is TRBJ1-3, the V gene TRBV19, with a possible D match to TRBD1 (6 bases). V was pared by 5 bases and J by 4 bases, with 15 bases between. The germline CDR1 and CDR2 sequences are LNHDA and SQIVND (reference sequence). This CDR3 contains 15 residues. The CDR3: CASSRQGISGNTIYF. Here the CDR3 DNA reads TGTGCCAGTAGTCGTCAGGGGATATCGGGAAACACCATATATTTT.

The chain has TRBV15 and TRBJ1-5; possible D gene TRBD1, 6 bases. This CDR3 region has 15 residues. Germline V gene lookup returns CDR1 LNHNV and CDR2 YYDKDF (reference sequence). Trimming took off 3 bases at V and 5 bases at J, with 14 bases between the two ends. The CDR3 DNA reads as TGTGCCACCAGCAGGGAACCAGGGGCGGATCAGCCCCAGCATTTT. It translates to CATSREPGADQPQHF.

The chain is built from TRBV2 and TRBJ2-7, with TRBD2 matching over 10 bases. The J segment lost 5 bases and the V segment lost 10 bases, leaving 8 bases of the junction unmatched. The CDR3 totals 13 residues. Germline CDR1 is SNHLY and CDR2 is FYNNEI. Here the CDR3 DNA reads TGTGCCAAACAGGGTCTAGCGGGAGACGAGCAGTACGTC. It codes for CAKQGLAGDEQYV.

The chain combines TRBV6-5 with TRBJ1-2; 8 nucleotides agree with TRBD1. V was clipped by 7 bases and J by 1 base; unmatched bases: 8. Per the germline V gene, CDR1 is MNHEY and CDR2 is SVGAGI. The CDR3 spans 15 residues. CDR3 nucleotide sequence: TGTGCCAGCATTCCGACAGGGGTCCTTAACTATGGCTACACCTTC. Translating gives CASIPTGVLNYGYTF.

Comments on this clone: Additional DNA sequences in this sample encode the identical CDR3. This chain uses TRBV3-1 (or the pseudogene TRBV3-2) with TRBJ2-3; 11 nucleotides match TRBD2. The CDR3 has 17 amino acids. In germline, CDR1 is LGHDT, CDR2 YNNKEL (reference sequence). Trimming removed 1 base from V and 2 bases from J; junction bases left unmatched: 5. CDR3 loop: CASSQGGTSGYTDTQYF. The CDR3 DNA reads TGTGCCAGCAGCCAAGGCGGGACTAGCGGATACACAGATACGCAGTATTTT.

The chain couples TRBV5-4 to TRBJ2-7, with 7 positions matching TRBD1. Germline V gene sequence: CDR1 SGHNT, CDR2 YYREEE (reference sequence). CDR3 length: 15 residues. The junction had 10 bases not matched to a gene; V was cut back by 4 bases and J by 3 bases. CDR3 DNA: TGTGCCAGCAGCCCGGATAGGGGACAGATCTACGAGCAGTACTTC. The encoded protein is CASSPDRGQIYEQYF.

The V gene is TRBV6-2 or TRBV6-3, the J gene TRBJ1-1; 8 bases fit TRBD1. In germline, CDR1 is MNHEY, CDR2 SVGEGT. The CDR3 spans 15 residues. V lost 2 bases to trimming and J lost 7 bases; unmatched junction nucleotides: 9. CDR3 in amino acids: CASSYPTGGLLEAFF. CDR3 DNA: TGTGCCAGCAGTTACCCTACAGGGGGACTTCTTGAAGCTTTCTTT.

The chain is built from TRBV6-1 and TRBJ2-1; 10 bases align to TRBD2. V trimming: 3 bases; J trimming: 8 bases; junction bases outside the gene matches: 7. CDR3 length equals 15 residues. The germline CDR1 and CDR2 sequences are MNHNS and SASEGT. DNA for the CDR3: TGTGCCAGCAGTGATGGAACTAGCGGGGTGTATGAGCAGTTCTTC. Amino acid sequence: CASSDGTSGVYEQFF.

J is TRBJ2-7 and V is TRBV12-3 or TRBV12-4, with TRBD1 matching 7 bases. The junction had 4 bases not matched to a gene; V was cut back by 5 bases and J by 3 bases. This CDR3 spans 13 amino acids. The CDR3 DNA is TGTGCCAGCAGTCAACAGGGGTTCTACGAGCAGTACTTC. It codes for CASSQQGFYEQYF.

This chain connects TRBV7-8 to TRBJ2-1; TRBD2 is a possible D gene (7 bases). The CDR3 has 15 amino acids. Trimming took 5 bases from V and 0 from J, leaving 11 bases between them. CDR1 and CDR2 from the germline V gene are SGHVS and FQNEAQ. CDR3 residues: CASSKGGSSYNEQFF. In nucleotides, the CDR3 is TGTGCCAGCAGCAAGGGGGGGAGCTCCTACAATGAGCAGTTCTTC.

The chain is built from TRBV12-3 or TRBV12-4 and TRBJ2-5; D gene uncertain. The length of the CDR3 is 12 residues. V was clipped by 1 base and J by 7 bases, with 7 bases between them. CDR3 protein: CASSLGLGTQYF. Here the CDR3 DNA reads TGTGCCAGCAGTTTAGGGCTTGGGACCCAGTACTTC.

This chain links TRBV6-2 or TRBV6-3 with TRBJ2-2; no clear D gene. Germline values: CDR1 MNHEY, CDR2 SVGEGT. Trimming shortened V by 5 bases and J by 6 bases, and 13 bases separated the two germline ends. The CDR3 consists of 14 residues. The DNA for the CDR3 is TGTGCCAGCAGTCATTCGGTGGTAGCCGGGGAGCTGTTTTTT. Its protein is CASSHSVVAGELFF.

The rearrangement uses TRBV7-6 and TRBJ1-6, with 9 bases aligning to TRBD1. This CDR3 region has 17 residues. J was trimmed by 7 bases and V by 1 base; bases with no gene match: 8. Germline CDR1 reads SGHVS; CDR2 reads FNYEAQ. CDR3 bases: TGTGCCAGCAGCTTAGATACAGGGGGCATTTTAAATTCACCCCTCCACTTT. This translates into CASSLDTGGILNSPLHF.

This clone was counted a single time. The gene calls are TRBV24-1 and TRBJ2-2; the D is unclear. CDR1 and CDR2 from the germline V gene are KGHDR and SFDVKD. Trimming stripped 1 base from V and 6 bases from J, with 5 bases between. The CDR3 contains 13 residues. The DNA for the CDR3 is TGTGCCACCAGTGATTTATCCGCCGGGGAGCTGTTTTTT. Protein sequence: CATSDLSAGELFF.

The chain employs TRBV14 and TRBJ1-1, with D possibly matching TRBD1 (5 bases). Germline lookup yields CDR1 SGHDN and CDR2 FVKESK. The CDR3 is made up of 14 amino acids. Trimming removed 4 bases from V and 1 base from J, with 10 bases in between. The CDR3 sequence is CASSPTVTNTEAFF. The DNA for the CDR3 is TGTGCCAGCAGCCCGACAGTCACGAACACTGAAGCTTTCTTT. The full variable domain, rest sourced from reference TRBV14 and TRBJ1-1, is EAGVTQFPSHSVIEKGQTVTLRCDPISGHDNLYWYRRVMGKEIKFLLHFVKESKQDESGMPNNRFLAERTGGTYSTLKVQPAELEDSGVYFCASSPTVTNTEAFFGQGTRLTVV.

The chain employs TRBV11-2 and TRBJ1-3, with D maybe TRBD1 (5 bases). Germline V gene lookup returns CDR1 SGHAT and CDR2 FQNNGV. The CDR3 contains 14 residues. V shed 5 bases and J shed 2 bases, with 10 bases lying between them. CDR3 DNA: TGTGCCAGCAGCCCGTGGGGGGCTGGAAACACCATATATTTT. Its translation is CASSPWGAGNTIYF. The full variable domain, in which reference TRBV11-2 and TRBJ1-3 provide the parts outside the CDR3, is EAGVAQSPRYKIIEKRQSVAFWCNPISGHATLYWYQQILGQGPKLLIQFQNNGVVDDSQLPKDRFSAERLKGVDSTLKIQPAKLEDSAVYLCASSPWGAGNTIYFGEGSWLTVV.

The rearrangement joins TRBV14 to TRBJ1-2; D may be TRBD1 (5 bases). Germline CDR1 SGHDN, CDR2 FVKESK. With 6 bases removed from V and 4 bases from J, the gap between germline ends came to 9 bases. The CDR3 has 12 amino acids. The CDR3 DNA follows: TGTGCCAGCAGTGACAGCTTCTATGGCTACACCTTC. Protein product: CASSDSFYGYTF.

The genes are TRBV30 and TRBJ1-1; 7 positions match TRBD1. In germline, CDR1 is GTSNPN, CDR2 SVGIG (reference sequence). The CDR3 consists of 12 residues. With 8 bases clipped from V and 2 bases from J, the junction kept 5 bases outside the gene matches. The CDR3 here is CAVDRDNTEAFF. DNA of the CDR3: TGTGCCGTCGACAGGGACAACACTGAAGCTTTCTTT.

The chain joins TRBV28 to TRBJ1-6; D is unresolved. This CDR3 is built from 15 residues. The V and J ends lost 5 bases and 6 bases respectively, with 14 bases between them. Per germline, CDR1 MDHEN and CDR2 SYDVKM. In nucleotides, the CDR3 is TGTGCCAGCAGTACCCCCCGGGTCGTTAATTCACCCCTCCACTTT. Its translation: CASSTPRVVNSPLHF.

This chain connects TRBV9 to TRBJ1-6, with a possible D match to TRBD1 (6 bases). CDR1 is SGDLS and CDR2 is YYNGEE in the germline V gene. This CDR3 contains 13 residues. The ends were cut back, 4 bases at V and 7 bases at J, with 9 bases in the middle. The CDR3 DNA follows: TGTGCCAGCAGCACCCAGGGGAATTCACCCCTCCACTTT. Translation gives CASSTQGNSPLHF.

This clone was detected only once. The gene calls are TRBV5-1 and TRBJ1-6, with D possibly TRBD1 on 5 matching bases. The V gene's germline CDR1 is SGHRS and CDR2 YFSETQ. V shed 2 bases and J shed 7 bases, with 13 bases lying between them. CDR3 length: 15 amino acids. The CDR3 loop reads CASSFGALGNSPLHF. CDR3 coding DNA: TGCGCCAGCAGCTTTGGGGCTTTGGGGAATTCACCCCTCCACTTT.

This clone was recorded a few times. The rearrangement joins TRBV7-9 to TRBJ2-7, with D maybe TRBD2 (5 bases). Germline V CDR1 and CDR2: SEHNR, FQNEAQ (reference sequence). Trimming took 5 bases from V and 4 from J, leaving 12 bases between them. This CDR3 has 13 amino acids. CDR3 sequence (DNA): TGTGCCAGCAGCCCCCCGGGGTTATACGAGCAGTACGTC. Protein product: CASSPPGLYEQYV.

This clone was seen a few times. V gene TRBV5-6 combines with J gene TRBJ1-2; D is ambiguous. Trimming cost V 2 bases and J 4 bases, with 9 bases left between them. The CDR3 extends over 13 amino acids. Germline CDR1 reads SGHDT; CDR2 reads YYEEEE. CDR3 loop: CASSLEEVYGYTF. The CDR3 DNA follows: TGTGCCAGCAGCTTAGAGGAGGTCTATGGCTACACCTTC.

The chain links TRBV4-3 to TRBJ1-3; weak D call: TRBD1 (6 bases). Germline CDR1 LGHNA, CDR2 YSLEER. Trimming pared 0 bases from V and 4 bases from J, leaving 10 bases between. This CDR3 is 15 amino acids long. CDR3 nucleotide sequence: TGCGCCAGCAGCCAAGATGGGGGGGCGGGAAACACCATATATTTT. This encodes CASSQDGGAGNTIYF.

The rearrangement uses TRBV10-3 and TRBJ2-7; perhaps TRBD1 as D (6 bases). Deletions cut 0 bases from V and 9 bases from J, with 9 bases between. Germline V gene lookup returns CDR1 ENHRY and CDR2 SYGVKD. The CDR3 has 12 residues. The CDR3 DNA reads TGTGCCATCAGTGAGTCGTCGACAGGGCAGTACTTC. Protein: CAISESSTGQYF.

Only one count was recorded for this clone. The CDR3, as DNA: TGTGCCAGCAGCGTAGACCAGCGGGAAACAGATACGCAGTATTTT. It translates to CASSVDQRETDTQYF. This chain uses TRBV9 with TRBJ2-3; 7 bases agree with TRBD2. The CDR3 is 15 residues long. Germline CDR1 reads SGDLS; CDR2 reads YYNGEE. V dropped 0 bases and J dropped 3; count of bases not matched to a gene: 4.

The chain employs TRBV5-6 and TRBJ2-5; 14 bases line up with TRBD2. V trimming: 2 bases; J trimming: 2 bases; junction bases outside the gene matches: 8. The CDR3 loop spans 18 amino acids. Germline V gene sequence: CDR1 SGHDT, CDR2 YYEEEE. The chain's CDR3 is CASSFYLRLAGGQETQYF. In DNA, the CDR3 is TGTGCCAGCAGCTTCTACCTCCGACTAGCGGGGGGGCAAGAGACCCAGTACTTC.

The V call is TRBV11-2, the J call TRBJ2-5, with TRBD2 matching 7 bases. The V and J ends lost 4 bases and 0 bases, in that order; junction bases with no gene match: 2. Germline CDR1 SGHAT, CDR2 FQNNGV. There are 14 residues in the CDR3. The CDR3 is CASSYGGNQETQYF. For the CDR3, the DNA is TGTGCCAGCAGCTACGGGGGGAACCAAGAGACCCAGTACTTC.

This chain's CDR3 is CASSILTSGVSKGGEQFF. The CDR3 DNA is TGTGCCAGCAGCATTTTGACTAGCGGGGTCTCAAAGGGGGGTGAGCAGTTCTTC. V and J are TRBV5-4 and TRBJ2-1; 11 bases match TRBD2. Germline CDR1 and CDR2: SGHNT and YYREEE (reference sequence). With 4 bases clipped from V and 9 bases from J, the junction kept 18 bases outside the gene matches. The CDR3 has 18 residues.

The chain links TRBV27 to TRBJ1-2, with D unresolved. This CDR3 region has 13 residues. Germline lookup yields CDR1 MNHEY and CDR2 SMNVEV (reference sequence). The V end was cut by 5 bases, the J end by 5 bases, with 12 bases between. The CDR3: CASSRAGLYGYTF. CDR3 nucleotides: TGTGCCAGCAGTCGCGCCGGTTTATATGGCTACACCTTC.